The 19 T cell receptor beta chains below come from one sample, sequenced in a study of blood T cell repertoires in COVID-19. Produced via immunoSEQ multiplex PCR; TCRdb's table is partial and in-frame only. In the table there are roughly 500,000 clones, roughly 90% of which are singletons. The sequenced sample was PBMCs or T cells enriched from blood (not recorded which). The receptors shown here come from a woman between 35 and 50 years old who had recovered from COVID-19.

The chain links TRBV18 to TRBJ1-4; 9 positions match TRBD1. Germline V CDR1 and CDR2: KGHSH, LQKENI. The CDR3 runs to 14 residues. Losses at the gene ends were 6 bases for V and 7 bases for J; bases not matched to a gene: 6. CDR3 amino acids: CASSPTGGGEKLFF. In DNA, the CDR3 is TGTGCCAGCTCGCCGACAGGGGGAGGTGAAAAACTGTTTTTT. The full variable domain, rest sourced from reference TRBV18 and TRBJ1-4, is NAGVMQNPRHLVRRRGQEARLRCSPMKGHSHVYWYRQLPEEGLKFMVYLQKENIIDESGMPKERFSAEFPKEGPSILRIQQVVRGDSAAYFCASSPTGGGEKLFFGSGTQLSVL.

The V call is TRBV15, the J call TRBJ2-3, with D possibly TRBD2 on 6 matching bases. V shed 5 bases and J shed 6 bases, with 15 bases lying between them. The CDR3 has 14 residues. The V gene's germline CDR1 is LNHNV and CDR2 YYDKDF (reference sequence). The CDR3 coding sequence is TGTGCCACCAGCCTACGGGCGAGCGGGGATACGCAGTATTTT. The encoded protein is CATSLRASGDTQYF.

The chain employs TRBV19 and TRBJ2-3, with 11 positions matching TRBD2. With V trimmed by 8 bases and J by 2 bases, 6 bases remained unmatched. Germline loops: CDR1 LNHDA, CDR2 SQIVND (reference sequence). The CDR3 runs to 15 residues. CDR3 in DNA: TGTGCCAGTGAGTCTAGCGGGAGGTCCACAGATACGCAGTATTTT. This encodes CASESSGRSTDTQYF.

The chain couples TRBV5-6 to TRBJ2-5; the match to TRBD2 covers 8 bases. V was pared by 4 bases and J by 4 bases, with 12 bases of the junction left unmatched. Germline V gene data show CDR1 as SGHDT and CDR2 as YYEEEE. There are 16 residues in the CDR3. The CDR3 is CASSSVSGAEGETQYF. In DNA, the CDR3 is TGTGCCAGCAGCAGTGTTAGCGGGGCCGAGGGAGAGACCCAGTACTTC.

This chain links TRBV5-4 with TRBJ2-7; 14 nucleotides align to TRBD2. This CDR3 has 14 residues. Looked up from germline, CDR1 is SGHNT and CDR2 is YYREEE (reference sequence). J gave up 5 bases and V 6 bases, and 4 bases lay outside the gene matches. The CDR3 is CASTSGLAGDEQYF. The CDR3, as DNA: TGTGCCAGCACCTCGGGACTAGCGGGAGACGAGCAGTACTTC.

This chain joins TRBV19 and TRBJ2-1, with 9 bases that match TRBD2. Germline lookup yields CDR1 LNHDA and CDR2 SQIVND (reference sequence). The trim removed 2 bases at V and 4 bases at J, leaving 9 bases unmatched. This CDR3 is 17 amino acids long. The CDR3 region has the DNA TGTGCCAGTAGTATACTTGCCCTAGCGGGGAGATACAATGAGCAGTTCTTC. It encodes CASSILALAGRYNEQFF.

J is TRBJ1-4 and V is TRBV21-1; TRBD1 is the table's D call, not checked against the DNA. TRBV21-1 is given as a pseudogene. The CDR3 runs to 17 residues. CDR3 loop: CASSKPGQKTTNEKLFF. Here the CDR3 DNA reads TGTGCCAGCAGCAAGCCGGGACAGAAAACAACTAATGAAAAACTGTTTTTT.

V is TRBV7-2 and J is TRBJ2-1, with 10 bases fitting TRBD2. This CDR3 spans 16 amino acids. After removal of 3 bases from V and 8 bases from J, the junction contained 10 bases not matched to a gene. The germline CDR1 and CDR2 sequences are SGHTA and FQGNSA. DNA for the CDR3: TGTGCCAGCAGCTTCCTAGCGGGAGTGTCGGGAGATGAGCAGTTCTTC. It specifies CASSFLAGVSGDEQFF.

The V and J genes are TRBV3-1 (or the pseudogene TRBV3-2) and TRBJ1-2; no clear D. The CDR3 sequence is 15 residues long. CDR1 is LGHDT and CDR2 is YNNKEL in the germline V gene (reference sequence). Trimming shortened V by 0 bases and J by 4 bases, and 12 bases separated the two germline ends. CDR3 in DNA: TGTGCCAGCAGCCAAGAATTTTATAACAGCTATGGCTACACCTTC. Amino acid sequence: CASSQEFYNSYGYTF.

V and J are TRBV3-1 (or the pseudogene TRBV3-2) and TRBJ1-3; D remains unclear. Germline CDR1 reads LGHDT; CDR2 reads YNNKEL (reference sequence). This CDR3 spans 14 amino acids. V was pared by 1 base and J by 0 bases, with 4 bases between. In nucleotides, the CDR3 is TGTGCCAGCAGCCAAGCCCACTCTGGAAACACCATATATTTT. Translated: CASSQAHSGNTIYF.

The chain uses TRBV4-1 and TRBJ2-3; 13 nucleotides align to TRBD2. Germline V gene lookup returns CDR1 MGHRA and CDR2 YSYEKL. J was trimmed by 3 bases and V by 1 base; bases with no gene match: 7. CDR3 length: 18 residues. CDR3 DNA sequence: TGCGCCAGCAGCCAAGGGACTAGCGGGAGCTGGAGTACAGATACGCAGTATTTT. This encodes CASSQGTSGSWSTDTQYF.

This rearrangement joins TRBV28 to TRBJ1-1, with D uncertain. The CDR3 consists of 13 residues. The germline V gene has CDR1 MDHEN and CDR2 SYDVKM. V lost 1 base to trimming and J lost 0 bases, with 3 bases between them. In nucleotides, the CDR3 is TGTGCCAGCAGTTTATTATTGAACACTGAAGCTTTCTTT. Translation gives CASSLLLNTEAFF.

The V and J genes are TRBV10-3 and TRBJ1-2; a weak D match, TRBD1 (6 bases). The V gene lost 6 bases and the J gene lost 2 bases, with 13 bases spanning the gap. The CDR3 length is 14 residues. Germline-derived CDR1 and CDR2 are ENHRY and SYGVKD. CDR3 sequence: CAIRLDSTNYGYTF. The CDR3 coding sequence is TGTGCCATCAGATTGGACAGTACCAACTATGGCTACACCTTC.

The V and J genes are TRBV11-2 and TRBJ1-2; the match to TRBD1 covers 11 bases. With V trimmed by 3 bases and J by 3 bases, 3 bases remained unmatched. This CDR3 is 15 amino acids long. The germline gives CDR1 SGHAT, CDR2 FQNNGV. The CDR3 here is CASSFGTGGDYGYTF. CDR3 nucleotides: TGTGCCAGCAGCTTCGGGACAGGGGGAGACTATGGCTACACCTTC.

This clone was detected only a few times. The J gene is TRBJ1-4, the V gene TRBV5-6, with a weak D call TRBD1 (6 bases). Germline assignment: CDR1 SGHDT and CDR2 YYEEEE. The CDR3 extends over 15 amino acids. V gave up 0 bases and J gave up 5 bases, with 11 bases separating them. CDR3 region: CASSLASGENEKLFF. DNA of the CDR3: TGTGCCAGCAGCTTGGCCTCAGGGGAGAATGAAAAACTGTTTTTT.

V usage is TRBV10-1 and J usage is TRBJ2-7, with D perhaps TRBD1 (6 bases). Germline V CDR1 and CDR2: WNHNN, SYGVQD (reference sequence). V lost 6 bases and J lost 3, with 12 bases in between. CDR3 size: 13 residues. CDR3 nucleotides: TGCGCCAGCAGCCCGGGACATTACTACGAGCAGTACTTC. Translation: CASSPGHYYEQYF.

This clone was picked up a small number of times. Other DNA sequences from this sample encode an identical CDR3 as well. The chain couples TRBV7-9 to TRBJ1-1, with TRBD1 identical over 7 bases. CDR1 is SEHNR, CDR2 FQNEAQ, per germline (reference sequence). J gave up 1 base and V 0 bases, and 2 bases lay outside the gene matches. The CDR3 has 15 amino acids. The CDR3 reads CASSLAGTANTEAFF. Here the CDR3 DNA reads TGTGCCAGCAGCTTAGCGGGGACAGCGAACACTGAAGCTTTCTTT.

As DNA, the CDR3 is TGCAGTGCTAGTCGGCAAAGCGGGACCCAGTACTTC. It specifies CSASRQSGTQYF. The gene calls are TRBV20-1 and TRBJ2-5, with TRBD2 as a possible D gene (5 bases). Germline V gene lookup returns CDR1 DFQATT and CDR2 SNEGSKA (reference sequence). The V and J ends lost 3 bases and 7 bases respectively, with 12 bases between them. CDR3 size: 12 residues.

The J gene is TRBJ1-4, the V gene TRBV20-1; tentatively, D is TRBD1 (6 bases). Germline lookup yields CDR1 DFQATT and CDR2 SNEGSKA (reference sequence). V shed 3 bases and J shed 3 bases, with 8 bases lying between them. The CDR3 sequence is 13 residues long. CDR3 loop: CSASGGPNEKLFF. The CDR3 DNA sequence: TGCAGTGCTAGTGGGGGCCCTAATGAAAAACTGTTTTTT.